The clone carrying this TCR beta chain has at least ten counts. For a library built for alpha chains, this beta chain is a stray read; little rests on its size. The data originate from a study of spatial heterogeneity in lung cancer. TCRdb recomputed calls from the 5' RACE reads with MiXCR, one row per CDR3 protein. The sample holds about 7,800 distinct CDR3 sequences, over 6.5% seen once. Time point indicated: sample taken at primary tumor resection. The study sequenced unsorted whole RNA from tumor, nontumor lung or frozen PBMC. The V end was cut by 5 bases, the J end by 4 bases, with 10 bases between. Germline values: CDR1 SQVTM, CDR2 ANQGSEA. CDR3 length: 12 amino acids.

Sequencing used PBMCs, obtained at surgery. This chain joins TRBV29-1 and TRBJ2-3; the D is unclear. The clonotype was recovered from a male donor with early-stage non-small cell lung cancer. For the CDR3, the DNA is TGCAGCGTTTTAAAAGGCCCAGATACGCAGTATTTT. Its protein is CSVLKGPDTQYF.